Below are 21 T cell receptor beta chains sequenced from a single sample in a study of blood T cell repertoires in COVID-19. TCRdb's table, derived via immunoSEQ multiplex PCR, lists solely in-frame clones and lacks some. This table holds 110,000 or so clones, roughly four fifths found once. Sequenced: peripheral blood. These receptors were taken from a man aged 45 to 65 with acute or convalescent COVID-19.

The chain recombines TRBV5-4 with TRBJ2-5, with TRBD1 matching over 9 bases. V lost 6 bases to trimming and J lost 4 bases; unmatched junction nucleotides: 10. Germline-derived CDR1 and CDR2 are SGHNT and YYREEE (reference sequence). The CDR3 is 15 amino acids. CDR3 DNA sequence: TGTGCCAGCAAGACCCGACAGGGGGGTGGAGAGACCCAGTACTTC. Protein sequence: CASKTRQGGGETQYF.

This clone was seen just once. CDR3 in amino acids: CASRGGPGNTIYF. The CDR3 region has the DNA TGTGCCAGCAGAGGGGGACCCGGAAACACCATATATTTT. The rearrangement links TRBV6-5 to TRBJ1-3; TRBD1 might be the D (6 bases). There are 13 residues in the CDR3. Trimming stripped 6 bases from V and 4 bases from J, with 10 bases between. Per germline, CDR1 MNHEY and CDR2 SVGAGI.

V gene TRBV10-3 combines with J gene TRBJ1-2; 8 nucleotides agree with TRBD1. After removal of 7 bases from V and 7 bases from J, the junction contained 8 bases not matched to a gene. The CDR3 contains 13 residues. Germline V gene data show CDR1 as ENHRY and CDR2 as SYGVKD. The CDR3 DNA is TGTGCCATCACCCTGGACAGGGCGGCTGGCTACACCTTC. This translates into CAITLDRAAGYTF.

The CDR3 bases are TGCGCCAGCAGCCAACTAGGCGACGAGCAGTTCTTC. This translates into CASSQLGDEQFF. This chain uses TRBV4-1 with TRBJ2-1; D is undetermined. This CDR3 is 12 amino acids long. Trimming shortened V by 2 bases and J by 10 bases, and 9 bases separated the two germline ends. From germline, CDR1 is MGHRA and CDR2 YSYEKL.

This chain joins TRBV19 and TRBJ2-6; 7 nucleotides agree with TRBD1. This CDR3 has 15 residues. Germline assignment: CDR1 LNHDA and CDR2 SQIVND (reference sequence). Losses at the gene ends were 5 bases for V and 2 bases for J; bases not matched to a gene: 3. CDR3 nucleotides: TGTGCCAGTAGTCTCGGACAGGCTGGGGCCAACGTCCTGACTTTC. Residues: CASSLGQAGANVLTF.

This CDR3 reads CASSSETQYF. The CDR3 DNA reads as TGTGCCAGCTCATCAGAGACCCAGTACTTC. The J gene is TRBJ2-5, the V gene TRBV7-9; D ambiguous. V lost 8 bases and J lost 4, with 5 bases in between. The germline V gene has CDR1 SEHNR and CDR2 FQNEAQ (reference sequence). There are 10 residues in the CDR3. The full variable domain, with the rest looked up from reference TRBV7-9 and TRBJ2-5, is DTGVSQNPRHKITKRGQNVTFRCDPISEHNRLYWYRQTLGQGPEFLTYFQNEAQLEKSRLLSDRFSAERPKGSFSTLEIQRTEQGDSAMYLCASSSETQYFGPGTRLLVL.

This clone was counted a few times. The rearrangement links TRBV2 to TRBJ2-5, with 8 bases that match TRBD2. The ends lost 4 bases at V and 3 bases at J; junction bases unmatched: 4. CDR3 length: 14 amino acids. CDR1 is SNHLY, CDR2 FYNNEI, per germline. CDR3 protein: CASSALTSEETQYF. CDR3 bases: TGTGCCAGCAGTGCCCTGACTAGCGAAGAGACCCAGTACTTC.

Written as DNA, the CDR3 is TGTGCCAGCAGCCTCCAAGCCTCCTACGAGCAGTACTTC. Translated: CASSLQASYEQYF. The J gene is TRBJ2-7, the V gene TRBV13; no reliable D call. V lost 5 bases and J lost 0, with 8 bases in between. This CDR3 spans 13 amino acids. The germline CDR1 and CDR2 sequences are PRHDT and FYEKMQ (reference sequence).

The chain couples TRBV7-3 to TRBJ1-1; TRBD1 matches at 7 bases. The CDR3 consists of 16 residues. The V segment lost 0 bases and the J segment 2 bases; nucleotides outside the gene matches: 6. Germline CDR1 reads SGHTA; CDR2 reads FQGTGA. The CDR3 bases are TGTGCCAGCAGCTTAACAGGCGGGACAGAAAACACTGAAGCTTTCTTT. Translation gives CASSLTGGTENTEAFF.

The genes are TRBV5-1 and TRBJ1-3; no clear D. Germline V gives CDR1 SGHRS, CDR2 YFSETQ. V lost 0 bases, J lost 0 bases, and 13 bases lay in between. The CDR3 consists of 17 residues. CDR3 region: CASSLGGRTSSGNTIYF. The CDR3 DNA follows: TGCGCCAGCAGCTTGGGAGGGAGGACTTCCTCTGGAAACACCATATATTTT.

V and J are TRBV9 and TRBJ1-3, with D possibly being TRBD1 (6 bases). With 3 bases removed from V and 6 bases from J, the gap between germline ends came to 13 bases. Germline-derived CDR1 and CDR2 are SGDLS and YYNGEE. The CDR3 is made up of 14 amino acids. CDR3 sequence (DNA): TGTGCCAGCAGCGGTACAGGGCGGGCAAACACCATATATTTT. It yields the protein CASSGTGRANTIYF. The full variable domain, in which reference TRBV9 and TRBJ1-3 provide the parts outside the CDR3, is DSGVTQTPKHLITATGQRVTLRCSPRSGDLSVYWYQQSLDQGLQFLIQYYNGEERAKGNILERFSAQQFPDLHSELNLSSLELGDSALYFCASSGTGRANTIYFGEGSWLTVV.

This clone was seen a handful of times. The chain is built from TRBV4-2 and TRBJ1-4, with D unclear. The CDR3 has 15 residues. V was pared by 0 bases and J by 5 bases, with 10 bases between. Germline CDR1 LGHNA, CDR2 YNFKEQ. The CDR3 loop is CASSQEHRVNEKLFF. As DNA, the CDR3 is TGTGCCAGCAGCCAAGAACACCGGGTCAATGAAAAACTGTTTTTT.

The table lists this clone with a few counts. This sequence joins TRBV5-8 and TRBJ1-5, with D unresolved. The germline V and J ends were trimmed by 0 bases and 1 base, with 23 bases remaining between them. The CDR3 spans 20 residues. The germline V gene encodes CDR1 SGHTS and CDR2 YDEGEE. CDR3 residues: CASSLAGWQDLVRSNQPQHF. In DNA, the CDR3 is TGTGCCAGCAGCTTGGCCGGATGGCAGGACTTGGTGAGAAGCAATCAGCCCCAGCATTTT.

The chain carries TRBV12-3 or TRBV12-4 and TRBJ1-1; D gene unclear. V was trimmed by 2 bases and J by 3 bases, leaving 7 bases between them. CDR3 length: 13 amino acids. CDR3 loop: CASSLTEDTEAFF. DNA for the CDR3: TGTGCCAGCAGTTTAACGGAGGACACTGAAGCTTTCTTT.

The chain has TRBV7-9 and TRBJ1-5, with 7 bases lining up with TRBD1. CDR1 and CDR2 from the germline V gene are SEHNR and FQNEAQ (reference sequence). V lost 5 bases and J lost 0; bases outside the gene matches: 1. The CDR3 spans 14 residues. CDR3 region: CASSGTASNQPQHF. CDR3 sequence (DNA): TGTGCCAGCAGCGGGACAGCTAGCAATCAGCCCCAGCATTTT.

CDR3 loop: CASRLTRQGRTNEKLFF. CDR3 coding DNA: TGCGCCAGCAGACTTACCAGACAGGGGAGGACTAATGAAAAACTGTTTTTT. The rearrangement links TRBV5-1 to TRBJ1-4, with 8 bases aligning to TRBD1. Trimming at V came to 5 bases and at J to 2 bases, leaving 11 bases not matched to a gene. Germline V lookup: CDR1 SGHRS, CDR2 YFSETQ. The CDR3 length is 17 residues.

This clone was recorded a few times. CDR3 region: CASSYTGNTEAFF. In DNA, the CDR3 is TGTGCCAGCAGCTATACAGGGAACACTGAAGCTTTCTTT. The chain uses TRBV7-9 and TRBJ1-1; tentatively, D is TRBD1 (5 bases). The V and J ends lost 4 bases and 1 base respectively, with 7 bases between them. This CDR3 comprises 13 residues. From germline, CDR1 is SEHNR and CDR2 FQNEAQ (reference sequence).

The chain recombines TRBV7-9 with TRBJ2-3; 10 nucleotides align to TRBD2. Germline assignment: CDR1 SEHNR and CDR2 FQNEAQ (reference sequence). The V and J ends lost 4 bases and 4 bases, in that order; junction bases with no gene match: 5. This CDR3 has 15 residues. The CDR3 here is CASSSDSGRSDTQYF. In nucleotides, the CDR3 is TGTGCCAGCAGCTCCGATAGCGGGAGGTCAGATACGCAGTATTTT.

This rearrangement joins TRBV4-1 to TRBJ2-4; a weak D match, TRBD1 (5 bases). Trimming pared 4 bases from V and 0 bases from J, leaving 10 bases between. In germline, CDR1 is MGHRA, CDR2 YSYEKL. This CDR3 is 15 amino acids long. DNA for the CDR3: TGCGCCAGCAGCCTCCTTCAGGGAGCCAAAAACATTCAGTACTTC. This codes for CASSLLQGAKNIQYF.

Of note for this clone: This may be a read error: a much more frequent sequence differs by one nucleotide. The genes are TRBV5-5 and TRBJ1-6, with D possibly TRBD1 on 6 matching bases. Germline CDR1 SGHKS, CDR2 YYEKEE (reference sequence). V was cut by 4 bases and J by 4 bases, with 9 bases left in between. The CDR3 runs 14 residues. CDR3 nucleotides: TGTGCCAGCAGCCAGGACAGTTATAATTCACCCCTCCACTTT. Amino acids: CASSQDSYNSPLHF.

This chain joins TRBV5-5 and TRBJ2-2; weak D call: TRBD2 (5 bases). The CDR3 is 16 residues long. V lost 3 bases and J 2 bases, leaving 14 bases between the germline ends. The V gene's germline CDR1 is SGHKS and CDR2 YYEKEE (reference sequence). The CDR3 DNA reads as TGTGCCAGCAGCTGGTCACGTGGGAGTAACACCGGGGAGCTGTTTTTT. It translates to CASSWSRGSNTGELFF.